This TCR beta chain was sequenced in a study of T cells expressing NK-cell markers. Germline values: CDR1 GTSNPN, CDR2 SVGIG (reference sequence). The CDR3 consists of 15 residues. Findings and caveats of the study: In more than five donors, dominant CD3+CD56+NKG2C+ clonotypes ranked among the top 10 CD8+ clonotypes.

Turning to this clonotype: Its antigen is unknown.

TCRdb reprocessed the 5' RACE reads, keeping one entry per CDR3 protein, no DNA. The record lists hundreds of thousands of distinct CDR3 sequences, of which the ten most abundant hold roughly 3.5%. The chain has TRBV30 and TRBJ2-7. The receptor comes from a man aged 18-30 years in good health. Sequenced input: blood T cells: a sorted CD56 or NKG2C T cell subset, CD4+ or CD8+ T cells, or bulk PBMC T cells (not recorded which). The CDR3 here is CAWSVLDKGYGEQYF.